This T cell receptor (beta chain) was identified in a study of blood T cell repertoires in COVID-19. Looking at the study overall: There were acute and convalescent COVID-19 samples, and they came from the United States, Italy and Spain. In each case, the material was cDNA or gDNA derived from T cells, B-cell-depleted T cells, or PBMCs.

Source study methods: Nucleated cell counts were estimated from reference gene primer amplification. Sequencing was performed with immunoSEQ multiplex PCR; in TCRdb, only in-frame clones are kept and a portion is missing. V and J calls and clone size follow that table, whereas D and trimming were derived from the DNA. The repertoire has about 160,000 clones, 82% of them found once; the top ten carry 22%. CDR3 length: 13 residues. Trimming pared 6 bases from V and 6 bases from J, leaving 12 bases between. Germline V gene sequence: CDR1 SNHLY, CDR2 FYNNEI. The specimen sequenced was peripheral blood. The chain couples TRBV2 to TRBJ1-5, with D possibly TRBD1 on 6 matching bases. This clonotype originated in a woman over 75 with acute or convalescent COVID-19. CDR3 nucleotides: TGTGCCAGCAGCGTGGACAGATCTCAGCCCCAGCATTTT. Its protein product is CASSVDRSQPQHF.